This T cell receptor (beta chain) was recorded in a study of control samples from healthy donors and cancer patients (dated by TCRdb to 2020 to 2021). Library construction relied on the immunoSEQ multiplex PCR assay. TCRdb stores this immuneACCESS table with in-frame sequences only. Part of the clones is absent; in the studies checked, under half of the shortfall reflects unresolved V genes, and no reason is known for the rest. For this sample the table gives 150,000 or so clones, of which over 80% were detected only once. The ten largest make up roughly 1.9% of the sample. Notes on this clone: What antigen it recognizes has not been identified. No base quality information exists; no much larger clone differs at one position.

Sequencing input: blood. The sequence derives from a woman aged 50 to 65 in good health.

This receptor carries the CDR3 CASSPDRATEAFF. Here is the DNA: TGTGCCAGCAGCCCCGACAGGGCCACTGAAGCTTTCTTT. The V and J segments used are TRBV9 and TRBJ1-1; 7 bases in between match TRBD1. The CDR3 spans 13 residues, from the cysteine through the phenylalanine. CDR3 DNA is the only sequence kept; it has 39 bases, read in frame from the first base. Germline trimming amounts to 4 bases on V and 4 bases on J, with 4 as the count of junction bases outside the gene matches. Based on the germline V gene, the CDR1 and CDR2 sequences are SGDLS and YYNGEE.